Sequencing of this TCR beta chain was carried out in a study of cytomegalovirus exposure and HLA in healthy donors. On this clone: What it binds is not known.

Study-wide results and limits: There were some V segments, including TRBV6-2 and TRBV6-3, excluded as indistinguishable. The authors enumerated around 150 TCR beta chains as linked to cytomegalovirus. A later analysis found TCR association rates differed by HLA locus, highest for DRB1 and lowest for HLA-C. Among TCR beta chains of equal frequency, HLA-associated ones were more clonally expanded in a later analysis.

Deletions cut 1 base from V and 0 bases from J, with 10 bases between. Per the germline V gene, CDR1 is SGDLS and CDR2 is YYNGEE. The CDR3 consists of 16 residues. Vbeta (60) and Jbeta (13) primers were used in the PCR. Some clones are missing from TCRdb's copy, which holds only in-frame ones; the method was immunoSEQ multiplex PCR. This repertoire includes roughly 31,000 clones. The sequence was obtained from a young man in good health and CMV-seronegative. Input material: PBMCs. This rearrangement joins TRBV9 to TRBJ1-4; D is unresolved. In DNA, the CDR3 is TGTGCCAGCAGCGTAACAACGGGGACAACTAATGAAAAACTGTTTTTT. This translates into CASSVTTGTTNEKLFF.